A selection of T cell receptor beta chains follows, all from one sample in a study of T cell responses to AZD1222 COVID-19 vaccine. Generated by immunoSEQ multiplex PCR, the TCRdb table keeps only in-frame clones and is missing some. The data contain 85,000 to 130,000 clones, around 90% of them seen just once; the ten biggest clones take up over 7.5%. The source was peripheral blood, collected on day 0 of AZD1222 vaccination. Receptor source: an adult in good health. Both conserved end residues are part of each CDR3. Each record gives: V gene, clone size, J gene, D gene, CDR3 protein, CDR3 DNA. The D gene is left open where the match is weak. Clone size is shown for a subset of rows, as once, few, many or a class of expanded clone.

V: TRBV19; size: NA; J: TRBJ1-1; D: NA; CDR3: CASSYLGLTEAFF; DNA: TGTGCCAGTAGTTATCTGGGCCTCACTGAAGCTTTCTTT
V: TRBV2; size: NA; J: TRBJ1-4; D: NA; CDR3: CATRQTLATNEKLFF; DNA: TGTGCCACCAGACAGACTCTTGCAACTAATGAAAAACTGTTTTTT
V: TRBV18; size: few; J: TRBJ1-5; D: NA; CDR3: CASSPNVGQPQHF; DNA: TGTGCCAGCTCACCGAATGTCGGCCAGCCCCAGCATTTT
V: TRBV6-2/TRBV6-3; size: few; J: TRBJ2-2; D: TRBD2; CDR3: CASSNLDREGPNTGELFF; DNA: TGTGCCAGCAGCAACCTCGACCGGGAGGGCCCGAACACCGGGGAGCTGTTTTTT
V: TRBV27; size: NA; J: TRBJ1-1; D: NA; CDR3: CASSFLGKNTEAFF; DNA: TGTGCCAGCAGCTTTTTGGGAAAAAACACTGAAGCTTTCTTT
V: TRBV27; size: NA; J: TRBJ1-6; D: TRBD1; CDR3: CASRLDRGSNSPLHF; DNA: TGTGCCAGCAGGCTTGACAGGGGATCTAATTCACCCCTCCACTTT
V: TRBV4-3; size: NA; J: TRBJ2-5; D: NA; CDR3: CASSQGGSAGLLVEETQYF; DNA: TGCGCCAGCAGCCAAGGCGGGTCCGCGGGGCTCCTGGTCGAAGAGACCCAGTACTTC
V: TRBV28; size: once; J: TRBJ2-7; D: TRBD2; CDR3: CASSLVAGTYEQYF; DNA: TGTGCCAGCAGTTTAGTAGCGGGGACCTACGAGCAGTACTTC
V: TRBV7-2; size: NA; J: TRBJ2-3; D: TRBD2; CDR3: CASSASAGGAGTDTQYF; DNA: TGTGCCAGCAGCGCGTCAGCGGGAGGGGCGGGAACAGATACGCAGTATTTT
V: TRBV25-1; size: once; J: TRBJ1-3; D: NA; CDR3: CASSGEVGTEGSGNTIYF; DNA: TGTGCCAGCAGTGGAGAAGTGGGGACGGAAGGCTCTGGAAACACCATATATTTT